This T cell receptor beta chain was sequenced for a study of cytomegalovirus exposure and HLA in healthy donors. Study summary: The roughly 120 validation repertoires, a later analysis reported, used the same platform as the 550 to 700 repertoires from the first cohort. Findings and caveats of the study: Most sequenced TCRs were rare (though some public TCRs occurred in many donors).

Assay used: immunoSEQ multiplex PCR; TCRdb lists only in-frame clones, some missing. The table lists approximately 120,000 clones, approximately 94% of them singletons, with about 1.7% in the top ten. To note about this clone: Its antigen remains unidentified.

The CDR3 spans 14 residues. Trimming took 5 bases from V and 1 from J, leaving 11 bases between them. Germline CDR1 reads MDHEN; CDR2 reads SYDVKM. Sequences were obtained from PBMCs. This clonotype was sampled from a man younger than 30 in good health and CMV-seronegative. The chain recombines TRBV28 with TRBJ1-1; D not resolved. The CDR3 nucleotides are TGTGCCAGCAGTATAGCACCCCGGAACACTGAAGCTTTCTTT. Translation: CASSIAPRNTEAFF.